Only one count was recorded for the clone carrying this T cell receptor beta chain. The antigen remains undetermined. The sample is drawn from a study of cytomegalovirus exposure and HLA in healthy donors. Study-level background: Among the 398 genotyped donors, less than 85% were placed in the Caucasian-associated ancestry cluster. General observations from the study: Roughly uniform depth of sequencing across donors was assumed in presence/absence analyses.

The primer mix had 60 Vbeta and 13 Jbeta primers. Profiling relied on immunoSEQ multiplex PCR, and the TCRdb table lists in-frame clones only, not all of them. The table has about 120,000 clones, around three quarters seen once. This cohort consisted of healthy bone marrow donors. Losses at the gene ends were 4 bases for V and 9 bases for J; bases not matched to a gene: 1. Germline CDR1 is LNHNV and CDR2 is YYDKDF (reference sequence). The CDR3 runs to 13 residues. V is TRBV15 and J is TRBJ1-6; 9 positions agree with TRBD1. The receptor was derived from a woman aged 35 to 49 in good health and CMV-seropositive. Sequenced sample: PBMCs. The CDR3 nucleotides are TGTGCCACCAGCAAGACAGGGGGTTCACCCCTCCACTTT. Translating gives CATSKTGGSPLHF.